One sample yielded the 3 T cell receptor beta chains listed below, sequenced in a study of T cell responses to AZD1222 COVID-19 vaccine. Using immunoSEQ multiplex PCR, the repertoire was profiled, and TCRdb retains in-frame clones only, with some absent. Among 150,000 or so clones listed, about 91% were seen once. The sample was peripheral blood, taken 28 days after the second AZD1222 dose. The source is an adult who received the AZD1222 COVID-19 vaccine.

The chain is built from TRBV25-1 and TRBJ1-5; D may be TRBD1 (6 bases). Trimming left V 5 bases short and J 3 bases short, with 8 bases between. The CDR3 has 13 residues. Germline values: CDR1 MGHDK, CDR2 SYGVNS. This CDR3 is CASSRDNNQPQHF. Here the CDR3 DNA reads TGTGCCAGCAGTCGGGACAACAATCAGCCCCAGCATTTT.

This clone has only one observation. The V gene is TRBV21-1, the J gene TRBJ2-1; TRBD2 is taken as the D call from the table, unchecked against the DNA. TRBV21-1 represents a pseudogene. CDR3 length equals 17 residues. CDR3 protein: CASSSYRLLVILGEQFF. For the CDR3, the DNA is TGTGCCAGCAGCTCTTACCGACTTCTTGTCATATTGGGTGAGCAGTTCTTC.

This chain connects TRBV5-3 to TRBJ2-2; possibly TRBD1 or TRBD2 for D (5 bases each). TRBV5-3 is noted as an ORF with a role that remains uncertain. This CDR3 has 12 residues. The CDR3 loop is CVRGGNTGELFF. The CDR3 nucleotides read TGTGTACGTGGGGGGAACACCGGGGAGCTGTTTTTT.